The TCR beta chain under discussion was sequenced for a study of T cells expressing NK-cell markers. Study as a whole: Sorted CD3+CD56-NKG2C+, CD3+CD56+NKG2C- and CD3+CD56+NKG2C+ T cells were the source of the TCR beta repertoires. Among eight sequenced donors, seven carried HCMV seropositivity while one was seronegative.

Remarks on this clonotype: Its target is not known.

CDR3 size: 13 residues. Germline V gives CDR1 MNHEY, CDR2 SVGAGI. The study's findings and limits: In six donors, dominant NKG2C+ clonotypes were roughly 1.0-7.0% of CD8+ T cells.

TCRdb re-called the 5' RACE reads; every CDR3 protein appears as one record, without DNA. The sample table includes approximately 420,000 distinct CDR3 sequences. Sequencing was carried out using blood T cells: a sorted CD56 or NKG2C T cell subset, CD4+ or CD8+ T cells, or bulk PBMC T cells (not recorded which). The source of this sequence is a woman aged 50 to 60 in good health. This chain connects TRBV6-5 to TRBJ2-3. The CDR3 protein is CATSSSGTDTQYF.